The following is a T cell receptor (beta chain) sequence with its context. Its specificity is not known. This sample stems from a study of PD-L1 blockade in urothelial cancer. Study background: Median blood clonality was around 0.086, with under 100,000 unique TCRs. Study-wide points: Clonality of blood TCR below the median before treatment predicted better survival.

Clones were sequenced by immunoSEQ multiplex PCR, and TCRdb holds only the in-frame ones, with some missing. The repertoire holds 60,000 or so clones, over 75% seen once, with approximately 15% in the top ten. The germline CDR1 and CDR2 sequences are MGHRA and YSYEKL. This CDR3 is 16 amino acids long. V was trimmed by 0 bases and J by 0 bases, leaving 12 bases between them. Indicated time point: pretreatment peripheral blood. Sequencing was performed on PBMCs, taken around atezolizumab (anti-PD-L1) treatment. The sequence derives from a man aged 65 to 85 with urothelial cancer. The chain couples TRBV4-1 to TRBJ2-7; TRBD1 might be the D (5 bases). This CDR3 reads CASSQEGQGSSYEQYF. The CDR3, as DNA: TGCGCCAGCAGCCAAGAAGGGCAGGGCTCCTCCTACGAGCAGTACTTC.